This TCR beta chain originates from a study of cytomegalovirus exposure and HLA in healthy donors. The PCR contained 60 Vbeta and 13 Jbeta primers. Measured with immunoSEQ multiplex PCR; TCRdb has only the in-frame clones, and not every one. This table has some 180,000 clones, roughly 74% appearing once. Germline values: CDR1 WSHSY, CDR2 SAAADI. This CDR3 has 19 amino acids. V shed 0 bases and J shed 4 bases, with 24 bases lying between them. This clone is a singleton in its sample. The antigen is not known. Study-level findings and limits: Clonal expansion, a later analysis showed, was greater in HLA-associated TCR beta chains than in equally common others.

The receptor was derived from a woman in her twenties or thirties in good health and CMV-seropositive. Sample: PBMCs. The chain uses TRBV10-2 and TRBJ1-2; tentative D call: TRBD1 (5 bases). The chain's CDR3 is CASSESNLALTRGSYGYTF. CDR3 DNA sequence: TGCGCCAGCAGTGAGTCAAACTTGGCCCTAACGCGGGGCAGCTATGGCTACACCTTC.